Following are 21 T cell receptor beta chains from one sample sequenced in a study of early T cells in non-severe SARS-CoV-2 infection. TCRdb re-analysed the 5' RACE reads in MiXCR, keeping a single row per CDR3 protein. Of about 62,000 distinct CDR3 sequences listed, about 9.3% are singletons. Sequencing was done on a sample of whole blood. The receptors come from an adult who was a healthcare worker with PCR-confirmed SARS-CoV-2 infection or an uninfected control (not recorded which).

V usage is TRBV3-1 and J usage is TRBJ2-5; D not resolved. CDR1 is LGHDT, CDR2 YNNKEL, per germline (reference sequence). V was shortened by 5 bases and J by 3 bases, with 7 bases between the two germline ends. The CDR3 has 12 amino acids. The CDR3 is CASSGVKETQYF. CDR3 bases: TGTGCCAGCAGCGGGGTGAAAGAGACCCAGTACTTC.

This chain connects TRBV18 to TRBJ2-7; D is possibly TRBD1 or TRBD2 (5 bases each). Trimming pared 4 bases from V and 1 base from J, leaving 14 bases between. The CDR3 covers 15 residues. Germline lookup yields CDR1 KGHSH and CDR2 LQKENI. The CDR3 bases are TGTGCCAGCTCACTTGGGACCGTGCCATCCTACGAGCAGTACGTC. It translates to CASSLGTVPSYEQYV.

The chain recombines TRBV20-1 with TRBJ2-7; D might be TRBD1 (6 bases). The CDR3 runs 14 residues. V was pared by 5 bases and J by 1 base, with 15 bases between. The germline V gene encodes CDR1 DFQATT and CDR2 SNEGSKA (reference sequence). Here the CDR3 DNA reads TGCAGTGCTGTACAGGGTGGAGGATCCTACGAGCAGTACGTC. This translates into CSAVQGGGSYEQYV.

This clonotype has a handful of counts. The gene calls are TRBV5-5 and TRBJ1-6; possibly TRBD1 for D (5 bases). Trimming pared 2 bases from V and 8 bases from J, leaving 11 bases between. Germline V gene lookup returns CDR1 SGHKS and CDR2 YYEKEE (reference sequence). The CDR3 has 14 residues. This CDR3 is CASSLMGQDSPLHF. DNA for the CDR3: TGTGCCAGCAGCTTAATGGGGCAGGATTCACCCCTCCACTTT.

This clonotype came up many times. The CDR3 protein is CATRTNLGRGSYNEQFF. The CDR3 DNA sequence: TGTGCCACCAGAACAAACCTAGGACGAGGCTCCTACAATGAGCAGTTCTTC. The V call is TRBV24-1, the J call TRBJ2-1; no clear D gene. The CDR3 spans 17 residues. V lost 7 bases and J 0 bases, leaving 18 bases between the germline ends. Germline V gene data show CDR1 as KGHDR and CDR2 as SFDVKD.

In this sample, this clonotype turned up many times. A read error may produce the germline difference seen at one junction end. The chain joins TRBV15 to TRBJ1-6; D is unclear. The CDR3 loop spans 12 amino acids. Germline V lookup: CDR1 LNHNV, CDR2 YYDKDF (reference sequence). CDR3 sequence reads: CATSGTKIDLHF. Written as DNA, the CDR3 is TGTGCCACCAGCGGAACGAAGATAGACCTCCATTTT.

V and J are TRBV24-1 and TRBJ1-5; D perhaps matches TRBD1 (6 bases). The length of the CDR3 is 15 residues. V was trimmed by 3 bases and J by 4 bases, leaving 12 bases between them. The germline CDR1 and CDR2 sequences are KGHDR and SFDVKD. The CDR3 protein is CATSDRAGENQPQHF. As DNA, the CDR3 is TGTGCCACCAGTGATCGGGCAGGGGAGAATCAGCCCCAGCATTTT.

This clonotype has just a few counts. The J gene is TRBJ2-2, the V gene TRBV12-3 or TRBV12-4, with 7 bases aligning to TRBD2. Trimming took 8 bases from V and 5 from J; bases not matched to a gene: 2. This CDR3 is 12 amino acids long. The CDR3 loop reads CASAGVTGELFF. CDR3 bases: TGTGCCAGCGCGGGGGTAACCGGGGAGCTGTTTTTT.

This clonotype has a handful of counts. V usage is TRBV2 and J usage is TRBJ1-2; 9 bases match TRBD1. This CDR3 has 16 amino acids. Germline V gene sequence: CDR1 SNHLY, CDR2 FYNNEI. V lost 2 bases, J lost 2 bases, and 6 bases stayed unmatched. The CDR3 coding sequence is TGTGCCAGCAGTGAAATTAGGGGACAGGGCAACTATGGCTACACCTTC. Amino acid sequence: CASSEIRGQGNYGYTF.

This clonotype was detected a few times. The chain employs TRBV12-3 or TRBV12-4 and TRBJ1-2; D uncertain. The V gene lost 1 base and the J gene lost 8 bases, with 17 bases spanning the gap. CDR3 length: 15 amino acids. CDR3 sequence: CASSLEADPMEGYTF. The CDR3 DNA sequence: TGTGCCAGCAGTTTAGAGGCGGACCCTATGGAAGGCTACACCTTC.

This clonotype has a handful of counts. The chain couples TRBV27 to TRBJ1-1; unclear D gene. The V end was cut by 0 bases, the J end by 5 bases, with 13 bases between. From germline, CDR1 is MNHEY and CDR2 SMNVEV (reference sequence). This CDR3 has 15 residues. CDR3 in amino acids: CASSLSGTAGTEAFF. The CDR3 DNA reads TGTGCCAGCAGTTTATCGGGCACGGCGGGGACTGAAGCTTTCTTT.

This chain joins TRBV3-1 and TRBJ1-5, with 8 positions matching TRBD1. Germline V gene data show CDR1 as LGHDT and CDR2 as YNNKEL (reference sequence). The CDR3 sequence is 16 residues long. The junction had 7 bases not matched to a gene; V was cut back by 0 bases and J by 6 bases. The CDR3 DNA sequence: TGTGCCAGCAGCCAAGATAGGACAGGGATCGGTCAGCCCCAGCATTTT. Amino acid sequence: CASSQDRTGIGQPQHF.

This clonotype was picked up many times. This chain joins TRBV20-1 and TRBJ1-1, with D possibly TRBD1 on 6 matching bases. The germline V and J ends were trimmed by 0 bases and 5 bases, with 16 bases remaining between them. This CDR3 has 15 amino acids. CDR1 is DFQATT and CDR2 is SNEGSKA in the germline V gene (reference sequence). As DNA, the CDR3 is TGCAGTGCTAGAGATAGCGGGGGCCCGCGGACTGAAGCTTTCTTT. Amino acids: CSARDSGGPRTEAFF.

In its sample, this clonotype was seen a few times. J is TRBJ1-1 and V is TRBV9, with D tentatively TRBD1 (6 bases). The CDR3 has 13 residues. V lost 4 bases and J lost 5, with 12 bases in between. Germline CDR1 and CDR2: SGDLS and YYNGEE. DNA for the CDR3: TGTGCCAGCAGCTTTGCAGGGGAGACTGAAGCTTTCTTT. Amino acids: CASSFAGETEAFF.

The rearrangement joins TRBV27 to TRBJ2-1; TRBD2 matches 7 bases. The length of the CDR3 is 14 residues. Germline V CDR1 and CDR2: MNHEY, SMNVEV (reference sequence). Trimming cost V 0 bases and J 8 bases; bases outside gene matches: 4. The CDR3 DNA sequence: TGTGCCAGCAGTTTATCGTATGGGGGGGATGAGCAGTTCTTC. It specifies CASSLSYGGDEQFF.

V and J are TRBV12-3 or TRBV12-4 and TRBJ2-7, with 8 bases aligning to TRBD2. This CDR3 has 15 amino acids. V was pared by 3 bases and J by 3 bases, with 7 bases of the junction left unmatched. For the CDR3, the DNA is TGTGCCAGCAGTTTCGGGGGGGCTGATAACTACGAGCAGTACGTC. This encodes CASSFGGADNYEQYV.

The chain uses TRBV10-3 and TRBJ1-2, with 10 bases matching TRBD1. This CDR3 contains 14 residues. The V segment lost 4 bases and the J segment 2 bases; nucleotides outside the gene matches: 1. Germline assignment: CDR1 ENHRY and CDR2 SYGVKD. This CDR3 reads CAISGQGANYGYTF. The CDR3 DNA reads as TGTGCCATCAGTGGACAGGGGGCCAACTATGGCTACACCTTC.

This chain joins TRBV29-1 and TRBJ1-1, with D maybe TRBD1 (5 bases). The CDR3 covers 14 residues. Trimming cost V 7 bases and J 0 bases, with 15 bases left between them. Germline assignment: CDR1 SQVTM and CDR2 ANQGSEA. The DNA of the CDR3 is TGCAGCGCCACGGACATCCCTATGAACACTGAAGCTTTCTTT. Its translation: CSATDIPMNTEAFF.

The chain has TRBV27 and TRBJ2-4; D perhaps matches TRBD1 (5 bases). The CDR3 is 12 amino acids. The germline V and J ends were trimmed by 7 bases and 8 bases, with 12 bases remaining between them. Germline assignment: CDR1 MNHEY and CDR2 SMNVEV (reference sequence). DNA for the CDR3: TGTGCCAGCAAGTCAGGGAACGACATTCAGTACTTC. Translation: CASKSGNDIQYF.

The V gene is TRBV6-6, the J gene TRBJ1-2; possibly TRBD1 for D (6 bases). Deletions cut 5 bases from V and 7 bases from J, with 23 bases between. Germline CDR1 reads MNHNY; CDR2 reads SVGAGI (reference sequence). The CDR3 contains 16 residues. This CDR3 reads CASSQLSRKGEAGYTF. DNA of the CDR3: TGTGCCAGCAGTCAACTATCCCGGAAGGGGGAGGCTGGCTACACCTTC.

The V gene is TRBV5-1, the J gene TRBJ1-5, with TRBD1 matching 7 bases. V was pared by 4 bases and J by 4 bases, with 5 bases of the junction left unmatched. Germline CDR1 SGHRS, CDR2 YFSETQ. The CDR3 has 14 amino acids. The DNA of the CDR3 is TGCGCCAGCAGCCCCGGGACAGAAAATCAGCCCCAGCATTTT. It yields the protein CASSPGTENQPQHF.